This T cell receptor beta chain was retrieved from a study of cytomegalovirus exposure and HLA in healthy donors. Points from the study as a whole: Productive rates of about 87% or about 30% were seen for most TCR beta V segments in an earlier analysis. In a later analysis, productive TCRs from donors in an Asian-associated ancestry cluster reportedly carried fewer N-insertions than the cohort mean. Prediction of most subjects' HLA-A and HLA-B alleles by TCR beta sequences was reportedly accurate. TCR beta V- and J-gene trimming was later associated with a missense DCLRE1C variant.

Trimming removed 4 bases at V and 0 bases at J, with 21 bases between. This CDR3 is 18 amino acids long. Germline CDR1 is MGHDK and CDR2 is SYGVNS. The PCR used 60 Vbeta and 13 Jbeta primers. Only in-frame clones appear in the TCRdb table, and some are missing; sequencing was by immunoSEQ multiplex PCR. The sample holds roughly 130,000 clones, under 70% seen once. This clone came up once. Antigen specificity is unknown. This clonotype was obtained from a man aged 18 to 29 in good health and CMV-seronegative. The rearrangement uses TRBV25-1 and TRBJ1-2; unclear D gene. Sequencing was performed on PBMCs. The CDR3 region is CASSAAPGKRESNYGYTF. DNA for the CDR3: TGTGCCAGCAGTGCCGCCCCCGGGAAGCGGGAATCTAACTATGGCTACACCTTC.